One and the same sample provided the 11 T cell receptor beta chains below, sequenced in a study of T cell changes during pregnancy in multiple sclerosis. Assay: immunoSEQ multiplex PCR; the TCRdb copy retains only in-frame clones and omits some. The sample holds roughly 80,000 clones, around 93% seen once. The source was peripheral blood, collected after pregnancy. The receptors were gathered from a female donor in good health, enrolled as a control in a pregnancy study.

The chain joins TRBV5-6 to TRBJ2-2; the match to TRBD2 covers 12 bases. V trimming: 0 bases; J trimming: 5 bases; junction bases outside the gene matches: 2. The CDR3 is 16 residues long. In germline, CDR1 is SGHDT, CDR2 YYEEEE. DNA of the CDR3: TGTGCCAGCAGCTTGGGGCTAGCGGGAGGGACCGGGGAGCTGTTTTTT. Translated, it gives CASSLGLAGGTGELFF.

This chain joins TRBV18 and TRBJ1-5, with 8 bases that match TRBD1. CDR1 is KGHSH, CDR2 LQKENI, per germline. This CDR3 contains 14 residues. Trimming removed 5 bases from V and 9 bases from J; junction bases left unmatched: 9. Here the CDR3 reads CASSGDRPPWPQHF. For the CDR3, the DNA is TGTGCCAGCTCAGGGGACAGGCCTCCGTGGCCCCAGCATTTT.

This sequence joins TRBV15 and TRBJ1-5; the match to TRBD1 covers 8 bases. CDR3 length: 14 residues. The V gene end was trimmed by 1 base and the J gene end by 7 bases; junction bases not matched to a gene: 3. From germline, CDR1 is LNHNV and CDR2 YYDKDF (reference sequence). The CDR3 sequence: CATSRAQGAQPQHF. The CDR3 DNA reads as TGTGCCACCAGCAGAGCCCAGGGGGCACAGCCCCAGCATTTT. Based on the CDR3 plus reference TRBV15 and TRBJ1-5, the full variable domain is DAMVIQNPRYQVTQFGKPVTLSCSQTLNHNVMYWYQQKSSQAPKLLFHYYDKDFNNEADTPDNFQSRRPNTSFCFLDIRSPGLGDTAMYLCATSRAQGAQPQHFGDGTRLSIL.

This chain connects TRBV4-3 to TRBJ2-7, with 14 positions matching TRBD2. CDR1 is LGHNA, CDR2 YSLEER, per germline. This CDR3 has 19 residues. Germline trimming cut 0 bases from V and 1 base from J; bases unmatched to any gene: 8. Here the CDR3 reads CASSQDSGLAGDWSYEQYF. CDR3 nucleotide sequence: TGCGCCAGCAGCCAAGATTCGGGACTAGCGGGAGATTGGTCCTACGAGCAGTACTTC.

The gene calls are TRBV28 and TRBJ1-1, with 7 nucleotides matching TRBD1. CDR1 and CDR2 (germline): MDHEN, SYDVKM. The CDR3 loop spans 16 amino acids. Trimming at V came to 6 bases and at J to 4 bases, leaving 14 bases not matched to a gene. As DNA, the CDR3 is TGTGCCAGCAGACGTAGACAGGGATACCTGGGCACTGAAGCTTTCTTT. Its translation: CASRRRQGYLGTEAFF.

V is TRBV10-3 and J is TRBJ2-7, with D possibly TRBD1 on 6 matching bases. V lost 6 bases and J 1 base, leaving 13 bases between the germline ends. The CDR3 spans 14 residues. Germline-derived CDR1 and CDR2 are ENHRY and SYGVKD. This chain's CDR3 is CAISVPGHSYEQYF. The CDR3 DNA reads TGTGCCATCAGCGTACCGGGACATTCCTACGAGCAGTACTTC.

The chain couples TRBV9 to TRBJ2-2; D remains ambiguous. The CDR3 runs to 15 residues. Germline V gene sequence: CDR1 SGDLS, CDR2 YYNGEE. Trimming removed 0 bases at V and 1 base at J, with 7 bases between. The CDR3, as DNA: TGTGCCAGCAGCGTAGCAGGCCGGAACACCGGGGAGCTGTTTTTT. This translates into CASSVAGRNTGELFF.

This chain connects TRBV28 to TRBJ1-4; TRBD1 agrees at 7 bases. The V and J ends lost 4 bases and 8 bases, in that order; junction bases with no gene match: 10. This CDR3 has 15 residues. Germline assignment: CDR1 MDHEN and CDR2 SYDVKM. The CDR3 spells CASSSPGQPLEKLFF. The CDR3 DNA is TGTGCCAGCAGTTCTCCGGGACAGCCCCTCGAAAAACTGTTTTTT.

V usage is TRBV6-1 and J usage is TRBJ2-3; 10 bases are shared with TRBD2. The V and J ends lost 5 bases and 3 bases, in that order; junction bases with no gene match: 2. Germline values: CDR1 MNHNS, CDR2 SASEGT. The CDR3 runs to 14 residues. The CDR3 DNA sequence: TGTGCCAGCAGTTTAGCGGGGGGTACAGATACGCAGTATTTT. Translation: CASSLAGGTDTQYF.

The rearrangement joins TRBV5-1 to TRBJ1-2; D is perhaps TRBD1 (5 bases). CDR3 length equals 12 residues. V lost 2 bases to trimming and J lost 7 bases, with 9 bases between them. Germline V CDR1 and CDR2: SGHRS, YFSETQ. CDR3 loop: CASSFRGSGYTF. The CDR3 coding sequence is TGCGCCAGCAGCTTCCGGGGGAGTGGCTACACCTTC.

The J gene is TRBJ2-5, the V gene TRBV11-2; tentatively, D is TRBD2 (6 bases). Trimming shortened V by 1 base and J by 1 base, and 10 bases separated the two germline ends. The CDR3 consists of 15 residues. Per the germline V gene, CDR1 is SGHAT and CDR2 is FQNNGV. The CDR3 DNA reads TGTGCCAGCAGCTTAGGTAGCGGTATCCAAGAGACCCAGTACTTC. Encoded protein: CASSLGSGIQETQYF.